One TCR beta chain is described in this entry. This record comes from a study of Ad26.COV2.S vaccination and SARS-CoV-2 variants. Only in-frame clones appear in the TCRdb table, and some are missing; sequencing was by immunoSEQ multiplex PCR. This sample has a few hundred thousand clones, with about 88% found just once. Stated treatment: about 20 received Ad26.COV2.S at low or high dose, single or two shots; a few received placebo; per-sample allocation not given. It was on day 63 after the first vaccine or placebo injection that samples were taken. V lost 3 bases and J lost 4; bases outside the gene matches: 7. From germline, CDR1 is LNHNV and CDR2 YYDKDF (reference sequence). This CDR3 has 16 amino acids.

The J gene is TRBJ2-1, the V gene TRBV15; 9 bases line up with TRBD2. The clonotype originates from a person between 18 and 65 years old who received the Ad26.COV2.S COVID-19 vaccine or a placebo. This specimen was peripheral blood, taken in a trial of Ad26.COV2.S vaccine versus placebo. The CDR3 protein is CATSSPTSGPYNEQFF. For the CDR3, the DNA is TGTGCCACCAGCAGCCCTACTAGCGGGCCATACAATGAGCAGTTCTTC.